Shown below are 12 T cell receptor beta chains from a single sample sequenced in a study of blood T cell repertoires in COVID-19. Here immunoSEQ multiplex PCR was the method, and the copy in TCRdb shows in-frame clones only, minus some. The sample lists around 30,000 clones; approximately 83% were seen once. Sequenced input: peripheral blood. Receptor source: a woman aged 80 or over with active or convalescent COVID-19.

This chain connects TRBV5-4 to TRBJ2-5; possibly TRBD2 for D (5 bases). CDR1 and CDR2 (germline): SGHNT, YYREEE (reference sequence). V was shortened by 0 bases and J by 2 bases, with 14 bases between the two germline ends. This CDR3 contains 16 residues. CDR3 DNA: TGTGCCAGCAGCTTGGCCCCTGCGGGCCAACAAGAGACCCAGTACTTC. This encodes CASSLAPAGQQETQYF. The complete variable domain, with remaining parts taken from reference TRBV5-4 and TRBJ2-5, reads ETGVTQSPTHLIKTRGQQVTLRCSSQSGHNTVSWYQQALGQGPQFIFQYYREEENGRGNFPPRFSGLQFPNYSSELNVNALELDDSALYLCASSLAPAGQQETQYFGPGTRLLVL.

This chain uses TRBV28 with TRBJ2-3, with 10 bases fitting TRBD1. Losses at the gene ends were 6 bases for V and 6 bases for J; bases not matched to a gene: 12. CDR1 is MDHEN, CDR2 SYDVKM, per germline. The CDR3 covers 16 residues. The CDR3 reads CASSSFKTGGLDTQYF. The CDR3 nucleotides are TGTGCCAGCAGCTCGTTCAAGACAGGGGGCCTCGATACGCAGTATTTT.

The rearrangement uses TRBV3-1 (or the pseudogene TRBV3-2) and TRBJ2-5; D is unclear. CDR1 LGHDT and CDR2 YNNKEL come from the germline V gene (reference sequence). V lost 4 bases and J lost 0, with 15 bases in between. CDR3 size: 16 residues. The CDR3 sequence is CASSPDNTMYQETQYF. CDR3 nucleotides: TGTGCCAGCAGCCCAGATAACACCATGTACCAAGAGACCCAGTACTTC.

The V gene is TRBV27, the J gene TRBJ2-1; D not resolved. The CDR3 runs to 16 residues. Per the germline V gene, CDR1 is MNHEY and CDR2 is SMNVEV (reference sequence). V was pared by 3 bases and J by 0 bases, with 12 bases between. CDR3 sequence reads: CASSFRPRSSYNEQFF. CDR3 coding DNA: TGTGCCAGCAGTTTCCGACCGAGGAGCTCCTACAATGAGCAGTTCTTC.

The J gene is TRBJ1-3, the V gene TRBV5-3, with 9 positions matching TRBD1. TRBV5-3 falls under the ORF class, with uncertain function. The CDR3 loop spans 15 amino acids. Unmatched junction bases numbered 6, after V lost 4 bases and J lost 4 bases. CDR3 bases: TGTGCCAGAAGCGGACACGGGACAGGGGGAAACACCATATATTTT. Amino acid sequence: CARSGHGTGGNTIYF.

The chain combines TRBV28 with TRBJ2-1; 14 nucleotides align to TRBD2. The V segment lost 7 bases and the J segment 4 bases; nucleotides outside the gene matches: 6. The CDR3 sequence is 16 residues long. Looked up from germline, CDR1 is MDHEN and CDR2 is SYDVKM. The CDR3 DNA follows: TGTGCCAGCACCCGTCGGACTAGCGGGAGGTACAATGAGCAGTTCTTC. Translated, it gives CASTRRTSGRYNEQFF.

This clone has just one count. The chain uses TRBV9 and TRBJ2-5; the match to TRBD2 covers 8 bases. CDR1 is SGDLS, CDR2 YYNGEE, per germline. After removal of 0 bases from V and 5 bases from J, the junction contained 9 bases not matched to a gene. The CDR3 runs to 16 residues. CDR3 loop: CASSVAVAGTLETQYF. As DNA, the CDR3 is TGTGCCAGCAGCGTAGCTGTAGCGGGGACGTTGGAGACCCAGTACTTC.

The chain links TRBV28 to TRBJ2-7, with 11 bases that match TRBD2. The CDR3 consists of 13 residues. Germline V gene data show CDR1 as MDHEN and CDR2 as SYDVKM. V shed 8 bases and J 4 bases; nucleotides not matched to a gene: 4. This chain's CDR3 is CASQGLAVYEQYF. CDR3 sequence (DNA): TGTGCCAGCCAGGGACTAGCGGTGTACGAGCAGTACTTC.

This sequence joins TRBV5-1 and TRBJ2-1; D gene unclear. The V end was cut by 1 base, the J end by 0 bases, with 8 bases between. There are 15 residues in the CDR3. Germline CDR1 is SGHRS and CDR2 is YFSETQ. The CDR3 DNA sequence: TGCGCCAGCAGCTTGCCGACTGACTCCTACAATGAGCAGTTCTTC. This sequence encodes CASSLPTDSYNEQFF.

Here the CDR3 DNA reads TGTGCCAGCAGCTGGGGGGGATCTCAGGGCCTAGCGGGGGCCCAAGAGACCCAGTACTTC. It is translated as CASSWGGSQGLAGAQETQYF. The V call is TRBV5-4, the J call TRBJ2-5, with 10 bases aligning to TRBD2. CDR3 length: 20 amino acids. Trimming removed 3 bases from V and 1 base from J; junction bases left unmatched: 18. Germline loops: CDR1 SGHNT, CDR2 YYREEE (reference sequence).

CDR3 amino acids: CASSPRRDYLQETQYF. In nucleotides, the CDR3 is TGTGCCAGCTCCCCTCGCCGGGACTACCTTCAAGAGACCCAGTACTTC. V gene TRBV18 combines with J gene TRBJ2-5; 7 bases are shared with TRBD2. This CDR3 has 16 amino acids. CDR1 KGHSH and CDR2 LQKENI come from the germline V gene. With 6 bases clipped from V and 2 bases from J, the junction kept 12 bases outside the gene matches.

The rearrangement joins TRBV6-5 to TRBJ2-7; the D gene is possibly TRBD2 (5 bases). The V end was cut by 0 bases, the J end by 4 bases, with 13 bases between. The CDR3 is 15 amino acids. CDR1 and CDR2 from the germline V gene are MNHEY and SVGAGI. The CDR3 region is CASSYSGTGRYEQYF. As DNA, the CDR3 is TGTGCCAGCAGTTACTCGGGTACGGGAAGATACGAGCAGTACTTC.